Below are 6 T cell receptor beta chains sequenced from a single sample in a study of control samples from healthy donors and cancer patients. Data came from immunoSEQ multiplex PCR; TCRdb stores just in-frame clones and leaves some out. The sample shows about 84,000 clones, 84% of them seen only once. Sequencing was performed on PBMCs. These receptors came from a man in his 60s with head and neck cancer.

The chain uses TRBV28 and TRBJ2-5; D possibly corresponds to TRBD1 (5 bases). Germline-derived CDR1 and CDR2 are MDHEN and SYDVKM. The germline V and J ends were trimmed by 2 bases and 6 bases, with 10 bases remaining between them. The CDR3 has 13 amino acids. In DNA form, the CDR3 reads TGTGCCAGCAGTTTAGAAGGGGCGAAGACCCAGTACTTC. Its protein is CASSLEGAKTQYF.

The chain couples TRBV5-6 to TRBJ2-7; D is perhaps TRBD1 (5 bases). Trimming shortened V by 1 base and J by 3 bases, and 14 bases separated the two germline ends. The CDR3 is 15 amino acids. Germline V lookup: CDR1 SGHDT, CDR2 YYEEEE. This CDR3 is CASSLPGPASYEQYF. The CDR3 DNA follows: TGTGCCAGCAGCTTGCCAGGGCCAGCTAGCTACGAGCAGTACTTC. Based on the CDR3 plus reference TRBV5-6 and TRBJ2-7, the full variable domain is DAGVTQSPTHLIKTRGQQVTLRCSPKSGHDTVSWYQQALGQGPQFIFQYYEEEERQRGNFPDRFSGHQFPNYSSELNVNALLLGDSALYLCASSLPGPASYEQYFGPGTRLTVT.

The chain couples TRBV29-1 to TRBJ1-6; TRBD1 might be the D (5 bases). CDR1 SQVTM and CDR2 ANQGSEA come from the germline V gene. The germline V and J ends were trimmed by 5 bases and 4 bases, with 18 bases remaining between them. The length of the CDR3 is 16 residues. The DNA for the CDR3 is TGCAGCGTTAAAAAGGGGTCAGGGCGGTATAATTCACCCCTCCACTTT. Its translation: CSVKKGSGRYNSPLHF.

The chain employs TRBV6-5 and TRBJ2-7; D call uncertain. The CDR3 consists of 13 residues. V was shortened by 5 bases and J by 0 bases, with 8 bases between the two germline ends. Looked up from germline, CDR1 is MNHEY and CDR2 is SVGAGI. CDR3 amino acids: CASSKGSSYEQYF. In DNA form, the CDR3 reads TGTGCCAGCAGTAAGGGAAGCTCCTACGAGCAGTACTTC.

The chain employs TRBV6-5 and TRBJ2-3; D uncertain. CDR1 is MNHEY, CDR2 SVGAGI, per germline. This CDR3 has 16 residues. Trimming pared 2 bases from V and 0 bases from J, leaving 12 bases between. CDR3 amino acids: CASSYVKSWSTDTQYF. CDR3 nucleotides: TGTGCCAGCAGTTACGTGAAGAGCTGGAGCACAGATACGCAGTATTTT.

The chain has TRBV10-3 and TRBJ2-7; D remains unclear. Germline V gene data show CDR1 as ENHRY and CDR2 as SYGVKD. V was cut by 7 bases and J by 5 bases, with 21 bases left in between. The CDR3 loop spans 15 amino acids. In DNA form, the CDR3 reads TGTGCCATCACCCGTCCCGGTACAGACGGCCACGAGCAGTACTTC. Amino acids: CAITRPGTDGHEQYF.